Below are 14 T cell receptor beta chains sequenced from a single sample in a study of T cell clonotyping in hematopoietic cell transplantation. The time point was: recipient sample about 28 days before transplant, after cytoreduction. Clones were sequenced by immunoSEQ multiplex PCR, and TCRdb holds only the in-frame ones, with some missing. The sample consists of about 8,300 clones, approximately 79% of them appearing once. The sequences come from peripheral blood mononuclear cells, collected before stem cell transplant. These receptors originate from a man aged 55 to 70 with acute myeloid leukemia. Some clones in this sample may be carry-over from other donors' samples.

Only one count was recorded for this clone. The chain recombines TRBV30 with TRBJ2-7; TRBD1 matches 9 bases. This CDR3 spans 15 amino acids. The V and J ends lost 1 base and 2 bases, in that order; junction bases with no gene match: 6. Germline V CDR1 and CDR2: GTSNPN, SVGIG (reference sequence). This CDR3 is CAWSAGQGITYEQYF. CDR3 DNA: TGTGCCTGGAGTGCCGGACAGGGGATAACCTACGAGCAGTACTTC.

CDR3: CSVEGSGNEKLFF. CDR3 sequence (DNA): TGCAGCGTTGAAGGCAGCGGTAATGAAAAACTGTTTTTT. This chain joins TRBV29-1 and TRBJ1-4; the D is unclear. Germline V gene sequence: CDR1 SQVTM, CDR2 ANQGSEA. The CDR3 is made up of 13 amino acids. Trimming removed 1 base from V and 4 bases from J, with 7 bases in between.

This clone was seen a single time. V usage is TRBV28 and J usage is TRBJ2-3, with 10 positions matching TRBD2. V was pared by 4 bases and J by 2 bases, with 9 bases of the junction left unmatched. Looked up from germline, CDR1 is MDHEN and CDR2 is SYDVKM. CDR3 length: 17 residues. Here the CDR3 reads CASSSRWTSGFTDTQYF. The CDR3 DNA reads TGTGCCAGCAGTTCACGGTGGACTAGCGGATTCACAGATACGCAGTATTTT.

V gene TRBV5-4 combines with J gene TRBJ1-1; 9 bases align to TRBD1. The CDR3 has 16 amino acids. Looked up from germline, CDR1 is SGHNT and CDR2 is YYREEE (reference sequence). J was trimmed by 0 bases and V by 4 bases; bases with no gene match: 7. The CDR3 loop reads CASSEGQGLVNTEAFF. CDR3 DNA: TGTGCCAGCAGCGAGGGACAGGGTTTGGTGAACACTGAAGCTTTCTTT. Complete variable domain (other parts from reference TRBV5-4 and TRBJ1-1): ETGVTQSPTHLIKTRGQQVTLRCSSQSGHNTVSWYQQALGQGPQFIFQYYREEENGRGNFPPRFSGLQFPNYSSELNVNALELDDSALYLCASSEGQGLVNTEAFFGQGTRLTVV.

The chain employs TRBV2 and TRBJ1-1, with D tentatively TRBD1 (5 bases). V was clipped by 7 bases and J by 1 base, with 13 bases between them. The CDR3 loop spans 14 amino acids. Germline CDR1 reads SNHLY; CDR2 reads FYNNEI. In DNA, the CDR3 is TGTGCCAGCAAGGCCCAGGGAGCGAACACTGAAGCTTTCTTT. The encoded protein is CASKAQGANTEAFF.

The V call is TRBV14, the J call TRBJ1-1, with D perhaps TRBD1 (5 bases). V shed 5 bases and J shed 4 bases, with 20 bases lying between them. The V gene's germline CDR1 is SGHDN and CDR2 FVKESK. This CDR3 contains 16 residues. The CDR3 DNA is TGTGCCAGCAGCTCCCTACTCAGGGTGGTAGGCACTGAAGCTTTCTTT. It codes for CASSSLLRVVGTEAFF.

This chain connects TRBV30 to TRBJ2-7; weak D call: TRBD2 (6 bases). The CDR3 length is 10 residues. Deletions cut 5 bases from V and 4 bases from J, with 6 bases between. Per the germline V gene, CDR1 is GTSNPN and CDR2 is SVGIG (reference sequence). For the CDR3, the DNA is TGTGCCTGGGGGACTTACGAGCAGTACTTC. As protein: CAWGTYEQYF.

The rearrangement uses TRBV9 and TRBJ1-2; 8 bases are a match to TRBD1. CDR1 and CDR2 from the germline V gene are SGDLS and YYNGEE. CDR3 length: 18 amino acids. With 4 bases clipped from V and 6 bases from J, the junction kept 20 bases outside the gene matches. This CDR3 is CASSFQLRQGPDPNGYTF. In DNA, the CDR3 is TGTGCCAGCAGCTTTCAGTTACGACAGGGGCCGGACCCTAATGGCTACACCTTC.

The chain couples TRBV6-5 to TRBJ1-1; D uncertain. The CDR3 is 16 residues long. Looked up from germline, CDR1 is MNHEY and CDR2 is SVGAGI. V lost 0 bases, J lost 1 base, and 12 bases lay in between. CDR3 residues: CASSYSIFQENTEAFF. The CDR3, as DNA: TGTGCCAGCAGTTACTCGATCTTTCAGGAGAACACTGAAGCTTTCTTT.

This sequence joins TRBV11-2 and TRBJ2-7; possibly TRBD1 or TRBD2 for D (5 bases each). Trimming stripped 5 bases from V and 7 bases from J, with 12 bases between. Per germline, CDR1 SGHAT and CDR2 FQNNGV. The CDR3 totals 12 residues. CDR3 protein: CASSPLWGEQYF. For the CDR3, the DNA is TGTGCCAGCAGCCCTCTTTGGGGGGAGCAGTACTTC.

This clone showed up just a few times. The gene calls are TRBV9 and TRBJ2-7, with 10 positions matching TRBD2. Per germline, CDR1 SGDLS and CDR2 YYNGEE. Unmatched junction bases numbered 5, after V lost 2 bases and J lost 6 bases. This CDR3 is 14 amino acids long. In DNA, the CDR3 is TGTGCCAGCAGCGTCGCTAGCGGGAGTAGCGAGCAGTACTTC. Translated: CASSVASGSSEQYF.

This chain links TRBV30 with TRBJ1-2, with D possibly being TRBD1 (6 bases). The CDR3 spans 13 residues. Germline V gene lookup returns CDR1 GTSNPN and CDR2 SVGIG (reference sequence). V gave up 0 bases and J gave up 7 bases, with 12 bases separating them. In DNA, the CDR3 is TGTGCCTGGAGTGTTTCTCAGGGGCTTGGCTACACCTTC. Its protein is CAWSVSQGLGYTF. The full variable domain, its missing parts supplied by reference TRBV30 and TRBJ1-2, is SQTIHQWPATLVQPVGSPLSLECTVEGTSNPNLYWYRQAAGRGLQLLFYSVGIGQISSEVPQNLSASRPQDRQFILSSKKLLLSDSGFYLCAWSVSQGLGYTFGSGTRLTVV.

This clone showed up just a few times. Here the CDR3 DNA reads TGTGCCAGCAGTTACAGGGGAGTTGGGGCAGATACGCAGTATTTT. This gives the protein CASSYRGVGADTQYF. The chain couples TRBV6-5 to TRBJ2-3; either TRBD1 or TRBD2 may fit D (5 bases each). Germline V lookup: CDR1 MNHEY, CDR2 SVGAGI. Between the trimmed V and J ends, which lost 2 bases and 4 bases, there was a span of 13 bases. The CDR3 runs 15 residues.

The CDR3 region is CASSLNPGGGTDTQYF. DNA of the CDR3: TGTGCCAGCAGCTTGAACCCGGGGGGGGGCACAGATACGCAGTATTTT. V and J are TRBV7-6 and TRBJ2-3, with 8 bases fitting TRBD2. The CDR3 length is 16 residues. The V and J ends lost 3 bases and 1 base, in that order; junction bases with no gene match: 6. The V gene's germline CDR1 is SGHVS and CDR2 FNYEAQ. Using reference TRBV7-6 and TRBJ2-3 for the parts outside the CDR3, the full variable domain is GAGVSQSPRYKVTKRGQDVALRCDPISGHVSLYWYRQALGQGPEFLTYFNYEAQQDKSGLPNDRFSAERPEGSISTLTIQRTEQRDSAMYRCASSLNPGGGTDTQYFGPGTRLTVL.